This T cell receptor (beta chain) was obtained from a study of beta chain features in type 1 diabetes. Overall study results and limits: Significant though moderate, a shortening of TCRB CDR3s appeared in all four CD4+ subsets of Type 1 diabetes patients. Insertion counts at VDJ junctions were lower in type 1 diabetes patients, who also showed more deletions there.

Naive, central memory, regulatory and stem cell-like memory cells within the CD4+ compartment were sorted using CD45RO/CCR7/CD25/CD127/CD95/CD27. Of the isolated RNA, all was reverse transcribed, and so the sequenced material was expressed TCRB transcripts. The protocol was immunoSEQ multiplex PCR, while the TCRdb copy is restricted to in-frame clones and leaves out a portion. This table holds under 850,000 clones, around an eighth found once. On this clone: Its specificity is not known.

The CDR3 is 15 residues long. V lost 5 bases to trimming and J lost 1 base; unmatched junction nucleotides: 5. The V gene's germline CDR1 is MGHDK and CDR2 SYGVNS. The specimen was naive CD4+ T cells from blood. The sequence derives from a man aged 18 to 30 with type 1 diabetes. The genes are TRBV25-1 and TRBJ2-7, with TRBD1 matching over 10 bases. CDR3 sequence (DNA): TGTGCCAGCAGTTTTCCGGGACAGGGGTCCTACGAGCAGTACTTC. It translates to CASSFPGQGSYEQYF.